What follows are 2 T cell receptor beta chains derived from one specimen sequenced in a study of chemoradiotherapy in HPV16-positive cancers. Method: immunoSEQ multiplex PCR; TCRdb's copy keeps in-frame clones and lacks some. The sample records about a thousand clones, 65% to 90% being singletons. The input for sequencing was tumor tissue, taken from a patient who underwent chemoradiotherapy. Receptor source: a human donor with HPV-associated anogenital cancer.

V is TRBV7-9 and J is TRBJ1-1; D remains unclear. The germline V gene encodes CDR1 SEHNR and CDR2 FQNEAQ (reference sequence). The CDR3 covers 14 residues. Trimming cost V 3 bases and J 8 bases, with 16 bases left between them. The CDR3 nucleotides read TGTGCCAGCAGCTTTTTGACACAGCAAAACGAAGCTTTCTTT. It codes for CASSFLTQQNEAFF.

V and J are TRBV5-3 and TRBJ2-4; 8 nucleotides line up with TRBD1. TRBV5-3 is identified as an open reading frame with a role that is uncertain. After removal of 4 bases from V and 6 bases from J, the junction contained 9 bases not matched to a gene. The CDR3 has 15 residues. CDR3 DNA sequence: TGTGCCAGAAGCAGATCCGGGACAGGCCTAAACATTCAGTACTTC. It specifies CARSRSGTGLNIQYF.